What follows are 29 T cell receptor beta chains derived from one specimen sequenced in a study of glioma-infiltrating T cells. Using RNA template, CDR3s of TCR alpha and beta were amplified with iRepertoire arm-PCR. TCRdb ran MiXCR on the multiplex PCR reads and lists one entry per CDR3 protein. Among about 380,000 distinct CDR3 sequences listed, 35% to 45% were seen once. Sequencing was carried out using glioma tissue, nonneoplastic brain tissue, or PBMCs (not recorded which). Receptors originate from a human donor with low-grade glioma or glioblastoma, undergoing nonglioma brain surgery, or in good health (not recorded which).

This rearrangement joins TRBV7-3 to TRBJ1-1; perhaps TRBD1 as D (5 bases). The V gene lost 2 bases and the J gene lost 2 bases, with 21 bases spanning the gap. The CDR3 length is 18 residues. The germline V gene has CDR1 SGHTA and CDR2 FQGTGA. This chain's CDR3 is CASSLWSGGGAENTEAFF. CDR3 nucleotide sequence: TGTGCCAGCAGCTTATGGTCCGGAGGAGGGGCCGAAAACACTGAAGCTTTCTTT.

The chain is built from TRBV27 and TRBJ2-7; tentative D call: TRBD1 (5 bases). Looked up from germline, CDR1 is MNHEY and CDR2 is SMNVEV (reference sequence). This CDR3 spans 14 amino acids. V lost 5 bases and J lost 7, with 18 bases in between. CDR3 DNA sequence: TGTGCCAGCAGTCCCAGGGCCGTCTTGGGGGAGCAGTACTTC. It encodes CASSPRAVLGEQYF.

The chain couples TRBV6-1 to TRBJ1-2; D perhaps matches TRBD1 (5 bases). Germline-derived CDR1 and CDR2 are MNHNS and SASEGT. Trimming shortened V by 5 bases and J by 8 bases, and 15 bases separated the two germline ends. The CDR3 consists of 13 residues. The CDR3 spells CASSLTIRDGYTF. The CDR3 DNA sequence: TGTGCCAGCAGTCTAACTATCCGGGACGGCTACACCTTC.

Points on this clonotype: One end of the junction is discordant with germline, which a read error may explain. Here the CDR3 reads CATSDLHFGGADTQSF. The CDR3 DNA is TGTGCCACCAGTGATTTGCATTTCGGGGGGGCAGATACGCAGTCTTTT. V gene TRBV24-1 combines with J gene TRBJ2-3; 8 bases map to TRBD2. Germline V gene lookup returns CDR1 KGHDR and CDR2 SFDVKD. The CDR3 covers 16 residues.

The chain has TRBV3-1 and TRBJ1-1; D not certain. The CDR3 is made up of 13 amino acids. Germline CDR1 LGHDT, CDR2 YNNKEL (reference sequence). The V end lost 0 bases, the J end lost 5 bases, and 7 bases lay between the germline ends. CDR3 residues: CASSQDSSTEAFF. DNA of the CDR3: TGTGCCAGCAGCCAAGATTCGTCGACTGAAGCTTTCTTT.

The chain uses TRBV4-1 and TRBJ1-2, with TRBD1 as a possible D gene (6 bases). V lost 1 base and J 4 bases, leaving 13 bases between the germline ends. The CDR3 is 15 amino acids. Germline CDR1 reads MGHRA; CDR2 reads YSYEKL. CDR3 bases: TGCGCCAGCAGCCAAGTGAGGGACACCCCCTATGGCTACACCTTC. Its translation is CASSQVRDTPYGYTF.

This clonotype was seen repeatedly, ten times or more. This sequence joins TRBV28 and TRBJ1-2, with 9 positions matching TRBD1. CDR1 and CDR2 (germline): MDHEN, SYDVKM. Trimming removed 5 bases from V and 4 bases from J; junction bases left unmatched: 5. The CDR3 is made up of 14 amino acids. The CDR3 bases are TGTGCCAGCAGTACCGGGACAGGGATCTATGGCTACACCTTC. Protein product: CASSTGTGIYGYTF.

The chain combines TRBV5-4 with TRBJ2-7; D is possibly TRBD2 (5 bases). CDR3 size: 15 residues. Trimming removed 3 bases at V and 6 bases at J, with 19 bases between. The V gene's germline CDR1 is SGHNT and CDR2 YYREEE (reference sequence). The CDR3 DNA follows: TGTGCCAGCAGCTCTCTCAGCCGGGGAAATACCGAGCAGTACTTC. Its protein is CASSSLSRGNTEQYF.

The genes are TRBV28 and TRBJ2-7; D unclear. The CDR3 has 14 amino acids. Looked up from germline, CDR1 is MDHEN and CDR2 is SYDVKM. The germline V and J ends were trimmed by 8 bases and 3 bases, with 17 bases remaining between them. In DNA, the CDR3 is TGTGCCAGCGGACCCAGCGCTGCTCGCTACGAGCAGTACTTC. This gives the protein CASGPSAARYEQYF. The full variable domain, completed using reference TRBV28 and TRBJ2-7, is DVKVTQSSRYLVKRTGEKVFLECVQDMDHENMFWYRQDPGLGLRLIYFSYDVKMKEKGDIPEGYSVSREKKERFSLILESASTNQTSMYLCASGPSAARYEQYFGPGTRLTVT.

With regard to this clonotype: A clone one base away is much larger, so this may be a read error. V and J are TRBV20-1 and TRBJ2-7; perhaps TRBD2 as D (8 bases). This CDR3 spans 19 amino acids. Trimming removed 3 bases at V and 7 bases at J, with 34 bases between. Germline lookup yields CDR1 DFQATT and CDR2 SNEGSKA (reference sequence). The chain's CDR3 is CSARIMFQGVAGGYNEQYF. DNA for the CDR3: TGCAGTGCTAGGATCATGTTCCAGGGGGTGGCGGGAGGCTACAATGAGCAGTACTTC.

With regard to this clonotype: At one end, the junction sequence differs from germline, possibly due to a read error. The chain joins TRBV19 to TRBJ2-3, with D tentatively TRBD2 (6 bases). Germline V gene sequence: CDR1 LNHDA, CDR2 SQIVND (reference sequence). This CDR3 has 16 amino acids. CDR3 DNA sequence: TGTGCCAGTACTATAACCTCGGCGGGAACCACAGATACGCAGTATTTT. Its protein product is CASTITSAGTTDTQYF.

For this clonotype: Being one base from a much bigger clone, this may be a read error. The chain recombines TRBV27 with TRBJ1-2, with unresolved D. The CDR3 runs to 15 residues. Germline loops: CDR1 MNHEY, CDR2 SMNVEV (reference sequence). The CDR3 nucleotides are TGTGCCAGCAGTTTAATCCCGGTTGGAGACTATGGCTACGCCTTC. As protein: CASSLIPVGDYGYAF.

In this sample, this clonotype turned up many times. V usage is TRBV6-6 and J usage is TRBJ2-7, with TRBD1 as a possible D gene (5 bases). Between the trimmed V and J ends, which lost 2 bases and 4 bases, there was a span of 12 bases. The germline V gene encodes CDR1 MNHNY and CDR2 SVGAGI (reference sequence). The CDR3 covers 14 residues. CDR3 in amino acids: CASSYRGQKYEQYF. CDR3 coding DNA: TGTGCCAGCAGTTACCGCGGACAAAAGTACGAGCAGTACTTC.

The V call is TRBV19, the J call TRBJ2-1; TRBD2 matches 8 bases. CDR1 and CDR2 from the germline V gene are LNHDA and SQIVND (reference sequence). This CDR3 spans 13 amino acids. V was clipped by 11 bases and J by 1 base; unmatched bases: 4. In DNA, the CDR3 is TGTGCCGCCCCTAGCGGGTCCTACAATGAGCAGTTCTTC. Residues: CAAPSGSYNEQFF.

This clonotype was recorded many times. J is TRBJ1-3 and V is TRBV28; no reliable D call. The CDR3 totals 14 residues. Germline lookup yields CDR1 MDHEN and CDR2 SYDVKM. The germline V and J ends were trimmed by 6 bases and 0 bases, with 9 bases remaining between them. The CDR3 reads CASRELNSGNTIYF. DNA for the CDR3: TGTGCCAGCAGGGAACTGAACTCTGGAAACACCATATATTTT.

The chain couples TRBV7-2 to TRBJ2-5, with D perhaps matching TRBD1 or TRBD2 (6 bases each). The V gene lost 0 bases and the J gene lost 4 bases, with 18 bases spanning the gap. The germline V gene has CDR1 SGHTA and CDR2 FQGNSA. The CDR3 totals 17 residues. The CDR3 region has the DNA TGTGCCAGCAGCTTAGCGGTGGACCGTAGGGGGGCAGAGACCCAGTACTTC. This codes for CASSLAVDRRGAETQYF.

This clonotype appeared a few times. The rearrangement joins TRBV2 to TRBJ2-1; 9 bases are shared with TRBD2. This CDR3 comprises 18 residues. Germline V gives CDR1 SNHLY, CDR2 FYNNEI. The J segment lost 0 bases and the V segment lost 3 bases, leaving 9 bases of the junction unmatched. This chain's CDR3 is CASSDTSGSKSSYNEQFF. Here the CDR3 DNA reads TGTGCCAGCAGTGACACTAGCGGGTCCAAAAGCTCCTACAATGAGCAGTTCTTC.

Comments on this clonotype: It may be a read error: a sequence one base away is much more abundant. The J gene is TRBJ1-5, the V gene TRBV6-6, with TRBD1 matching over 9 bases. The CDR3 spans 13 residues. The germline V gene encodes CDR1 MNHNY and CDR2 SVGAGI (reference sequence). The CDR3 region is CASQGTGSQPKHF. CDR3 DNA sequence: TGTGCCAGCCAGGGGACAGGGAGTCAGCCCAAGCATTTT.

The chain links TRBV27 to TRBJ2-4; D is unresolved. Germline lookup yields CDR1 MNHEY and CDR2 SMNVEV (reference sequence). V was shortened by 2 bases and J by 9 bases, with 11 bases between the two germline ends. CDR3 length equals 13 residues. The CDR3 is CASSLAVESIQYF. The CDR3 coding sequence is TGTGCCAGCAGTTTAGCGGTGGAAAGCATTCAGTACTTC.

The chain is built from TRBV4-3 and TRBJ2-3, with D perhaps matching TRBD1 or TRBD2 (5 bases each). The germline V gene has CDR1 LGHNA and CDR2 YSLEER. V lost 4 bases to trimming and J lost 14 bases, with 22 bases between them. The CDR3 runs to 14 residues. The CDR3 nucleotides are TGCGCCAGCAGCCTTGAGTCCGGGACCCCGGCCCGGTATTTT. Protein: CASSLESGTPARYF.

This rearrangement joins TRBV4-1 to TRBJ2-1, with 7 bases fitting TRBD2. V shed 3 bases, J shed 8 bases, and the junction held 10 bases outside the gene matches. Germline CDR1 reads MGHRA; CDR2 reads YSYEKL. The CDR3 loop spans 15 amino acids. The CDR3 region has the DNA TGCGCCAGCAGCCATACCCCGGGGGGAAGCTATGAGCAGTTCTTC. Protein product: CASSHTPGGSYEQFF.

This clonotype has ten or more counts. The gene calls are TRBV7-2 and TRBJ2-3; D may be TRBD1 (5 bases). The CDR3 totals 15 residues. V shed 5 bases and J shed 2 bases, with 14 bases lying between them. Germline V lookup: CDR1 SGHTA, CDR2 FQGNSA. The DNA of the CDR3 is TGTGCCAGCAGCCCACAGGTATCATTCACAGATACGCAGTATTTT. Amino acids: CASSPQVSFTDTQYF.

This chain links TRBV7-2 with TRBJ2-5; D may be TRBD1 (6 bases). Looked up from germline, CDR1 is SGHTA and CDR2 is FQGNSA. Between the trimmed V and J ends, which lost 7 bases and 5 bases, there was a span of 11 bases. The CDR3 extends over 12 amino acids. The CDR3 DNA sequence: TGTGCCAGCAAAACAGGGTTGGAGACCCAGTACTTC. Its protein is CASKTGLETQYF.

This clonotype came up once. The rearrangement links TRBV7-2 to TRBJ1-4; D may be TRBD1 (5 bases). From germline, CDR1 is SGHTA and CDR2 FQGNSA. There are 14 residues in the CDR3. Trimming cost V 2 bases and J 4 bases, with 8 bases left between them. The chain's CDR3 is CASSLTGGNEKLFF. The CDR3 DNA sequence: TGTGCCAGCAGCTTAACCGGGGGTAATGAAAAACTGTTTTTT.

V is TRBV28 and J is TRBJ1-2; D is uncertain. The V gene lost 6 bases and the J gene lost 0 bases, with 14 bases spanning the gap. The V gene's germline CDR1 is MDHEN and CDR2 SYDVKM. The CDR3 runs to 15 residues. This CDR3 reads CASSPIGNPNYGYTF. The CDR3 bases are TGTGCCAGCAGCCCCATCGGGAATCCTAACTATGGCTACACCTTC.

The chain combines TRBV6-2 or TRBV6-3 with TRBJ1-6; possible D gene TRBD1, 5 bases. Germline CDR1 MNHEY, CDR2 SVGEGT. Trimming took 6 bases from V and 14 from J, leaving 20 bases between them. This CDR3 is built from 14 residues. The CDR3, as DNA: TGTGCCAGCAGCTTCCGGGACCCTTCCGCATCCCTCCACTTT. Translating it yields CASSFRDPSASLHF.

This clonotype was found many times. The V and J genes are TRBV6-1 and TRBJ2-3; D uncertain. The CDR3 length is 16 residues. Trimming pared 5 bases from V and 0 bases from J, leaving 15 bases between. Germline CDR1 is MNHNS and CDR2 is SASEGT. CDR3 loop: CASSYQLPGSTDTQYF. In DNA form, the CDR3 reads TGTGCCAGCAGTTACCAGTTGCCGGGTAGCACAGATACGCAGTATTTT.

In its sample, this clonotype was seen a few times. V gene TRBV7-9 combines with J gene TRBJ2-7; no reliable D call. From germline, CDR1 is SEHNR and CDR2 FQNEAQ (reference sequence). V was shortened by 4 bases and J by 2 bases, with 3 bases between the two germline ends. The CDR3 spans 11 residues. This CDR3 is CASSSAYEQYF. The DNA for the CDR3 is TGTGCCAGCAGCTCTGCCTACGAGCAGTACTTC.

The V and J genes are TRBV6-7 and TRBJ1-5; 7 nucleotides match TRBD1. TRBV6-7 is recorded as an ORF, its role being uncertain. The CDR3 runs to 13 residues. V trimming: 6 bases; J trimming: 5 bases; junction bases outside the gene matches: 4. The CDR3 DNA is TGTGCCAGCAGCAAACAGGGGTATCAGCCCCAGCATTTT. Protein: CASSKQGYQPQHF.